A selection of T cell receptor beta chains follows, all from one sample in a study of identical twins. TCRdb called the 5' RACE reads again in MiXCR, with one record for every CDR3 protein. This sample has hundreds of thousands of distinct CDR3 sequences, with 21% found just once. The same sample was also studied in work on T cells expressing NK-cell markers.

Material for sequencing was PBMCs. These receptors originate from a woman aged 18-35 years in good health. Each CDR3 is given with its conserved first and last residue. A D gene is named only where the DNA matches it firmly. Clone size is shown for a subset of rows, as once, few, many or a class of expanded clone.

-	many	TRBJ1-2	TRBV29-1	CSARKGSDGYTF	TGCAGCGCGAGAAAGGGGTCGGATGGCTACACCTTC
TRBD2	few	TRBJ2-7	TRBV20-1	CSASPLAGTYEQYF	TGCAGTGCTAGCCCACTAGCGGGGACCTACGAGCAGTACTTC
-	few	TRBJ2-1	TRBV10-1	CARPSEGTLVYNEQFF	TGCGCCAGACCAAGTGAAGGGACATTAGTCTACAATGAGCAGTTCTTC
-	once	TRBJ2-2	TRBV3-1	CASSQRAANTGELFF	TGTGCCAGCAGCCAAAGGGCAGCGAACACCGGGGAGCTGTTTTTT
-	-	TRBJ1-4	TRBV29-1	CSVPRPDSTEKLFF	TGCAGCGTTCCCCGCCCGGACAGTACCGAAAAACTGTTTTTT
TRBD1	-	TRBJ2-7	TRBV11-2	CASSSGQGPTYEQYF	TGTGCCAGCAGTTCCGGACAGGGACCTACCTACGAGCAGTACTTC
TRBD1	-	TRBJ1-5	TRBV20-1	CSARGQGAGQPQHF	TGCAGTGCCCGAGGACAGGGGGCTGGTCAGCCCCAGCATTTT
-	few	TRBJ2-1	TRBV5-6	CASSSGPFGSYNEQFF	TGTGCCAGCAGCTCAGGTCCGTTCGGCTCCTACAATGAGCAGTTCTTC
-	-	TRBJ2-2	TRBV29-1	CSVAIDANTGELFF	TGCAGCGTTGCGATAGACGCGAACACCGGGGAGCTGTTTTTT
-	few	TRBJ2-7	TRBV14	CASSPRELGEQYF	TGTGCCAGCAGCCCCAGGGAATTGGGCGAGCAGTACTTC
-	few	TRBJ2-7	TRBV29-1	CSVTRTDPYEQYF	TGCAGCGTAACGCGGACAGACCCCTACGAGCAGTACTTC
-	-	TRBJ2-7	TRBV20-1	CSASWAAFEYF	TGCAGTGCTAGTTGGGCGGCGTTTGAGTACTTC
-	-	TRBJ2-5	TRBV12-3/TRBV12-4	CASSLRDSRETQYF	TGTGCCAGCAGTTTAAGAGACAGCAGAGAGACCCAGTACTTC
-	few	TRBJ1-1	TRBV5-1	CASSFAGGRTEAFF	TGCGCCAGCAGCTTTGCCGGGGGGCGTACTGAAGCTTTCTTT
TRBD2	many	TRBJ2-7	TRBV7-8	CASSLGTSGGPYEQYF	TGTGCCAGCAGCTTAGGGACTAGCGGGGGTCCTTACGAGCAGTACTTC
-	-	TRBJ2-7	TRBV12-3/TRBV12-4	CASSDGPLVLEQYF	TGTGCCAGCAGCGACGGACCTCTGGTTCTCGAGCAGTACTTC
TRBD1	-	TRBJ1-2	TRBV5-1	CASSPGTGEPGYTF	TGCGCCAGCAGCCCAGGGACAGGGGAACCTGGCTACACCTTC
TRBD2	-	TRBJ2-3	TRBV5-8	CASSPRLAGTITDTQYF	TGTGCCAGCAGCCCGAGGCTAGCGGGCACTATCACAGATACGCAGTATTTT